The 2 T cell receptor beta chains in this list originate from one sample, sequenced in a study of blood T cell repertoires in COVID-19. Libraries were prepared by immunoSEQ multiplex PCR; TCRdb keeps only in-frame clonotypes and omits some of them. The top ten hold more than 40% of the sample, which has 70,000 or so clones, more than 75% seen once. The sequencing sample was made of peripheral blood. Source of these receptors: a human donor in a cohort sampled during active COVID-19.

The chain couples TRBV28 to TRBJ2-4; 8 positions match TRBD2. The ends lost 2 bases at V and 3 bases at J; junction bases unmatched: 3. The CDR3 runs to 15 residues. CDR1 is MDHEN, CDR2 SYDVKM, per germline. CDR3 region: CASSLPGTSKNIQYF. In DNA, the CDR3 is TGTGCCAGCAGTTTACCCGGGACTAGCAAAAACATTCAGTACTTC.

The CDR3 is CASSRLFQGLAGRSSTDTQYF. The CDR3 DNA sequence: TGCGCCAGCAGCCGACTCTTCCAGGGGCTAGCGGGGCGCTCTAGCACAGATACGCAGTATTTT. The genes are TRBV5-1 and TRBJ2-3, with 9 bases fitting TRBD2. Trimming removed 4 bases from V and 0 bases from J; junction bases left unmatched: 21. Germline CDR1 reads SGHRS; CDR2 reads YFSETQ. This CDR3 has 21 amino acids.